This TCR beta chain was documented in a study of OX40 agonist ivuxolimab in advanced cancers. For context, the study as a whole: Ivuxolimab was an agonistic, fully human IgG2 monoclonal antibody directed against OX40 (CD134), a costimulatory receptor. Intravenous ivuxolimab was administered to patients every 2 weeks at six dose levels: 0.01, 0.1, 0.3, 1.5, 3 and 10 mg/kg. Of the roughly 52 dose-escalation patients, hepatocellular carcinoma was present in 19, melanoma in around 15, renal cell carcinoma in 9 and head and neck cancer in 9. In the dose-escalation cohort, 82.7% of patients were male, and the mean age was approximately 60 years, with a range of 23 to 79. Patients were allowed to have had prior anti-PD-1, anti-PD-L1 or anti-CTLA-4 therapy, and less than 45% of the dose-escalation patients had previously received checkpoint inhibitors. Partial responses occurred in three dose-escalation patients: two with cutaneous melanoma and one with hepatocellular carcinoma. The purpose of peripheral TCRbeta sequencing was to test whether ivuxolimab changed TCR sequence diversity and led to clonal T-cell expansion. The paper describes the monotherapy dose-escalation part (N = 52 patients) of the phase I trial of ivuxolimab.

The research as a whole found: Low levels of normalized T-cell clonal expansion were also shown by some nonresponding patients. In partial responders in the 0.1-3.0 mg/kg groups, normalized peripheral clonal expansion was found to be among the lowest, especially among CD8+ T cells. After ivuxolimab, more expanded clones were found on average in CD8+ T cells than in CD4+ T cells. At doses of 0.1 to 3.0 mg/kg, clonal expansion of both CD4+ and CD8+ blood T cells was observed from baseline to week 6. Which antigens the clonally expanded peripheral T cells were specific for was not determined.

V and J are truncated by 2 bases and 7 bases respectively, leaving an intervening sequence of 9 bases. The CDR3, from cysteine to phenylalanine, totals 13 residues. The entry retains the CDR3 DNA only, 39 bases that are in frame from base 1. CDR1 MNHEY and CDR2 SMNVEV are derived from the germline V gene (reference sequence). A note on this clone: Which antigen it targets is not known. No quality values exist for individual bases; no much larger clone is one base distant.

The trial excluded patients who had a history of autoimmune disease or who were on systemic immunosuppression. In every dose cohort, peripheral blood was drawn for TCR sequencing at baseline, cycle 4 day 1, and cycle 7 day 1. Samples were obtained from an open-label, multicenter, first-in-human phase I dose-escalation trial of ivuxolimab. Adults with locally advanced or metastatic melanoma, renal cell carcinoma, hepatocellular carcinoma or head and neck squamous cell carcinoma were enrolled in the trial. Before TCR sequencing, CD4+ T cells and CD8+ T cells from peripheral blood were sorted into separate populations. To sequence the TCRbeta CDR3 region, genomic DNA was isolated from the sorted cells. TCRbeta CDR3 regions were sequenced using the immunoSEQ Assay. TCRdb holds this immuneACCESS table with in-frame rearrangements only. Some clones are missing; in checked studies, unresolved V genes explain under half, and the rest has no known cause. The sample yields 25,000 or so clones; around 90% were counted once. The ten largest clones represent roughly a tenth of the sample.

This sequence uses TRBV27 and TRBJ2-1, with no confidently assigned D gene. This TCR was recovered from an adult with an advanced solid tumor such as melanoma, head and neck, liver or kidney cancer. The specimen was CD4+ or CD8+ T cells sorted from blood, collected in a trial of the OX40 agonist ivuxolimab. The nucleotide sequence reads TGTGCCAGCAGTTTACGGACCGGAAATGAGCAGTTCTTC. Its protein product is CASSLRTGNEQFF.